The clone carrying this T cell receptor (beta chain) has at least ten counts. Its antigen remains unknown. The sample comes from a study of identical twins. Notes on the study in general: Out-of-frame alpha sequences shared between twins exhibited an excess of low generation probability. Models predicted too little out-of-frame TCR alpha sharing in monozygotic twins.

TCRdb reanalysed the 5' RACE reads using MiXCR and keeps one entry per CDR3 protein. The sample shows hundreds of thousands of distinct CDR3 sequences, approximately 9% of them seen only once. Trimming took 5 bases from V and 9 from J, leaving 11 bases between them. The CDR3 sequence is 13 residues long. The data were also submitted as part of a second study, on yellow fever vaccine responses in identical twins. This second study notes: Vaccine T cell responses of twins reportedly seemed partly convergent and partly personalized.

Input material: PBMCs. The V call is TRBV12-3 or TRBV12-4, the J call TRBJ1-6; maybe TRBD1 (5 bases). This clonotype was obtained from a woman under 30 in good health. The CDR3 DNA follows: TGTGCCAGCAGTGGACGGGACGGTTCACCCCTCCACTTT. This gives the protein CASSGRDGSPLHF.